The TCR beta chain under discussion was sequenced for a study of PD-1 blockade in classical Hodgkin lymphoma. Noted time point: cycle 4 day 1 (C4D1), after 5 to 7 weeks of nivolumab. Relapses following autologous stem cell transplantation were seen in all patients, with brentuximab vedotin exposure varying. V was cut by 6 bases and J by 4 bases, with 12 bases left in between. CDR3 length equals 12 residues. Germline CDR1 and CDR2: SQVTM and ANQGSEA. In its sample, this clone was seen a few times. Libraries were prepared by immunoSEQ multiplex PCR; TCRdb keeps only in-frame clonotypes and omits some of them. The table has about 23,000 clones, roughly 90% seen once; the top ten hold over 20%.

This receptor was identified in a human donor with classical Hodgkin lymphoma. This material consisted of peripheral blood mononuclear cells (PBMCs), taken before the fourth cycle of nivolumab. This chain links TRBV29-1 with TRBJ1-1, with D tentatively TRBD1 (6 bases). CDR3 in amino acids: CSVQGSSTEAFF. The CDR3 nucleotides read TGCAGCGTCCAGGGGTCGAGCACTGAAGCTTTCTTT.